These 16 T cell receptor beta chains originate from one sample sequenced in a study of cytomegalovirus exposure and HLA in healthy donors. The method was immunoSEQ multiplex PCR; TCRdb's version includes in-frame clones alone and lacks a portion of them. The repertoire holds some 150,000 clones, with 75% to 90% as singletons. The sequencing sample was made of PBMCs. Source of these receptors: a man younger than 30 in good health and CMV-seropositive.

The chain couples TRBV7-9 to TRBJ2-2, with 8 bases aligning to TRBD1. There are 15 residues in the CDR3. V lost 4 bases to trimming and J lost 7 bases; unmatched junction nucleotides: 8. CDR1 and CDR2 from the germline V gene are SEHNR and FQNEAQ (reference sequence). CDR3 sequence (DNA): TGTGCCAGCAGCTACCTCCAGGGGGCTGGCGGGGAGCTGTTTTTT. As protein: CASSYLQGAGGELFF.

The rearrangement links TRBV25-1 to TRBJ1-1; no clear D gene. This CDR3 has 13 residues. Per the germline V gene, CDR1 is MGHDK and CDR2 is SYGVNS. The ends were cut back, 0 bases at V and 11 bases at J, with 13 bases in the middle. CDR3 in amino acids: CASSEYGPYGAFF. DNA of the CDR3: TGTGCCAGCAGTGAATATGGCCCCTACGGGGCTTTCTTT.

The chain combines TRBV25-1 with TRBJ1-4; 9 nucleotides align to TRBD1. J was trimmed by 8 bases and V by 7 bases; bases with no gene match: 8. The length of the CDR3 is 14 residues. CDR1 is MGHDK, CDR2 SYGVNS, per germline. The CDR3 reads CASTVQGAGEKLFF. CDR3 DNA sequence: TGTGCCAGCACCGTACAGGGGGCGGGGGAAAAACTGTTTTTT. Using reference TRBV25-1 and TRBJ1-4 for the parts outside the CDR3, the full variable domain is EADIYQTPRYLVIGTGKKITLECSQTMGHDKMYWYQQDPGMELHLIHYSYGVNSTEKGDLSSESTVSRIRTEHFPLTLESARPSHTSQYLCASTVQGAGEKLFFGSGTQLSVL.

The chain joins TRBV27 to TRBJ2-1, with 12 bases lining up with TRBD1. Per the germline V gene, CDR1 is MNHEY and CDR2 is SMNVEV (reference sequence). V lost 4 bases to trimming and J lost 8 bases; unmatched junction nucleotides: 6. CDR3 length equals 15 residues. For the CDR3, the DNA is TGTGCCAGCAGTTCGATGGGACAGGGGGCGTATGAGCAGTTCTTC. The encoded protein is CASSSMGQGAYEQFF.

V and J are TRBV7-2 and TRBJ2-3, with TRBD2 identical over 7 bases. Trimming at V came to 5 bases and at J to 2 bases, leaving 7 bases not matched to a gene. Germline V gene sequence: CDR1 SGHTA, CDR2 FQGNSA. The CDR3 loop spans 15 amino acids. The CDR3 coding sequence is TGTGCCAGCAGCCCAAAGCGGGGCCCCACAGATACGCAGTATTTT. Protein: CASSPKRGPTDTQYF.

The rearrangement links TRBV19 to TRBJ2-5; 9 nucleotides line up with TRBD1. V dropped 6 bases and J dropped 5; count of bases not matched to a gene: 7. CDR3 length: 14 amino acids. Germline CDR1 LNHDA, CDR2 SQIVND (reference sequence). The DNA of the CDR3 is TGTGCCAGTAGCCCAGGGACAGGGCGCGAGACCCAGTACTTC. Protein: CASSPGTGRETQYF.

The V and J genes are TRBV13 and TRBJ2-7; D is undetermined. This CDR3 comprises 12 residues. CDR1 PRHDT and CDR2 FYEKMQ come from the germline V gene (reference sequence). Trimming removed 5 bases from V and 0 bases from J, with 5 bases in between. The CDR3 DNA reads TGTGCCAGCAGCGTACTCTCCTACGAGCAGTACTTC. Its protein is CASSVLSYEQYF.

J is TRBJ2-2 and V is TRBV19, with TRBD2 matching over 10 bases. The ends lost 7 bases at V and 5 bases at J; junction bases unmatched: 7. From germline, CDR1 is LNHDA and CDR2 SQIVND (reference sequence). The CDR3 runs to 15 residues. DNA of the CDR3: TGTGCCAGTACCGAGGGACTAGCGTGGACCGGGGAGCTGTTTTTT. Protein sequence: CASTEGLAWTGELFF.

The rearrangement joins TRBV27 to TRBJ2-1, with 8 positions matching TRBD2. In germline, CDR1 is MNHEY, CDR2 SMNVEV (reference sequence). V trimming: 8 bases; J trimming: 5 bases; junction bases outside the gene matches: 11. The CDR3 extends over 15 amino acids. CDR3 DNA: TGTGCCAGCGGGCCGTGGGTAGCGGGGAACAATGAGCAGTTCTTC. Translation gives CASGPWVAGNNEQFF.

V and J are TRBV5-6 and TRBJ1-3; 8 positions match TRBD1. Trimming took 0 bases from V and 7 from J; bases not matched to a gene: 6. Germline V gene data show CDR1 as SGHDT and CDR2 as YYEEEE. CDR3 length: 15 amino acids. In DNA, the CDR3 is TGTGCCAGCAGCTTGGATGACAGGGGTAGGAACACCATATATTTT. This encodes CASSLDDRGRNTIYF.

The chain is built from TRBV4-1 and TRBJ1-1; 9 nucleotides agree with TRBD1. The germline V gene has CDR1 MGHRA and CDR2 YSYEKL. The CDR3 contains 17 residues. The J segment lost 2 bases and the V segment lost 4 bases, leaving 11 bases of the junction unmatched. CDR3: CASSLPRTGEFNTEAFF. CDR3 bases: TGCGCCAGCAGCCTTCCCAGGACAGGGGAATTTAACACTGAAGCTTTCTTT.

The chain carries TRBV27 and TRBJ1-2, with 7 bases identical to TRBD1. The V segment lost 9 bases and the J segment 8 bases; nucleotides outside the gene matches: 15. The CDR3 spans 14 residues. Germline values: CDR1 MNHEY, CDR2 SMNVEV (reference sequence). The CDR3 DNA follows: TGTGCCAGTCTAGGGACAGCGCCACGTGAGGGCTACACCTTC. Its protein is CASLGTAPREGYTF.

In DNA form, the CDR3 reads TGTGCCAGCAGTGAATTGGAGCGAAAAGCTTTCTTT. It specifies CASSELERKAFF. This chain uses TRBV2 with TRBJ1-1; D gene ambiguous. This CDR3 has 12 residues. V was shortened by 2 bases and J by 9 bases, with 10 bases between the two germline ends. Germline V gene lookup returns CDR1 SNHLY and CDR2 FYNNEI. Drawing the rest from reference TRBV2 and TRBJ1-1, the complete variable domain is EPEVTQTPSHQVTQMGQEVILRCVPISNHLYFYWYRQILGQKVEFLVSFYNNEISEKSEIFDDQFSVERPDGSNFTLKIRSTKLEDSAMYFCASSELERKAFFGQGTRLTVV.

This sequence joins TRBV7-3 and TRBJ2-5; 8 nucleotides match TRBD1. CDR1 is SGHTA, CDR2 FQGTGA, per germline. CDR3 length equals 13 residues. With 6 bases clipped from V and 5 bases from J, the junction kept 5 bases outside the gene matches. The CDR3 region is CASSSDRGETQYF. The CDR3 DNA sequence: TGTGCCAGCAGTTCAGACAGGGGTGAGACCCAGTACTTC.

The chain couples TRBV7-2 to TRBJ2-1, with 14 bases that match TRBD2. The CDR3 is 16 amino acids. V lost 1 base, J lost 10 bases, and 6 bases stayed unmatched. Germline CDR1 and CDR2: SGHTA and FQGNSA. The CDR3 here is CASSLVPTSGGDEQFF. The CDR3 DNA reads as TGTGCCAGCAGCTTAGTCCCGACTAGCGGGGGGGACGAGCAGTTCTTC.

The rearrangement joins TRBV7-9 to TRBJ2-7, with 14 bases matching TRBD2. The V gene end was trimmed by 5 bases and the J gene end by 2 bases; junction bases not matched to a gene: 2. Germline CDR1 is SEHNR and CDR2 is FQNEAQ (reference sequence). The CDR3 has 15 residues. CDR3 coding DNA: TGTGCCAGCAGCCAGGGACTAGCGGGAGCCTACGAGCAGTACTTC. Its protein product is CASSQGLAGAYEQYF.